Sequencing of this T cell receptor (beta chain) was carried out in a study of blood T cells in healthy people across ages. For the study at large: In model experiments, template switching was able to capture about one barcoded beta molecule for every two T cells that were present.

With a J-beta primer mix and a sample-barcoded 5' primer, a second PCR ran about 6 to 11 cycles. TCRdb fed the 5' RACE reads into MiXCR, producing one record per CDR3 protein. The table has about 800,000 distinct CDR3 sequences, approximately 25% seen once; the top ten hold approximately 3.7%. This clonotype came up a few times. Its antigen is still unknown. Study outcomes and limitations: Shifts in expanded clonotypes may have been confounded by donor CMV status, which was unknown.

The sample also formed part of further work on T cells of mothers and their children.

The sequence was collected from a boy between 5 and 17 years old in good health. The sequencing input was blood.

CDR3 residues: CASSFILSDRGSMVDTQYF. The CDR3 DNA sequence: TGTGCCAGCAGTTTCATCTTGTCGGACAGGGGCAGTATGGTGGATACGCAGTATTTT. The rearrangement links TRBV12-3 or TRBV12-4 to TRBJ2-3; 9 bases align to TRBD1. This CDR3 comprises 19 residues. V was pared by 3 bases and J by 6 bases, with 19 bases of the junction left unmatched.